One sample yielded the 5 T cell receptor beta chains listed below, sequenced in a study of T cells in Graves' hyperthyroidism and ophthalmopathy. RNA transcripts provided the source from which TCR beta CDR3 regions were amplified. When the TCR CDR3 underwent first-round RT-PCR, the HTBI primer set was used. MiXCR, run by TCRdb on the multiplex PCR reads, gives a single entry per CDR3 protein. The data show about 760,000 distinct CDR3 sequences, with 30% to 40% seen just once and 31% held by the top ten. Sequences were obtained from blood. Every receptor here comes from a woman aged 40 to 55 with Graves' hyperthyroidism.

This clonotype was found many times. The CDR3 reads CATSDGVGNSPLHF. DNA of the CDR3: TGTGCCACCAGTGATGGAGTCGGAAATTCACCCCTCCACTTT. This chain links TRBV24-1 with TRBJ1-6, with D unresolved. Trimming took off 3 bases at V and 7 bases at J, with 9 bases between the two ends. Germline V lookup: CDR1 KGHDR, CDR2 SFDVKD. The CDR3 is 14 residues long.

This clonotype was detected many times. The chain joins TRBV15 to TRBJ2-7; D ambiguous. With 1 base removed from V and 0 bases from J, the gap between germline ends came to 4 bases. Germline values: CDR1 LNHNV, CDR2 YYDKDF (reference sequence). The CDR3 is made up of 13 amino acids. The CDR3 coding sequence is TGTGCCACCAGCAGAGCCAGCTCCTACGAGCAGTACTTC. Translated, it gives CATSRASSYEQYF.

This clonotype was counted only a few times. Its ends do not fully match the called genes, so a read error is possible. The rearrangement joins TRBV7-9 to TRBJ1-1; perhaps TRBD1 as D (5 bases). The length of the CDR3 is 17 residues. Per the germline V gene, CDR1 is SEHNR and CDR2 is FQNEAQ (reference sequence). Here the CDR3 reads CASRGSRDRSLNAEAFF. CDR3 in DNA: TGTGCCAGCAGAGGGTCCCGGGACCGATCCCTGAACGCTGAAGCTTTCTTT.

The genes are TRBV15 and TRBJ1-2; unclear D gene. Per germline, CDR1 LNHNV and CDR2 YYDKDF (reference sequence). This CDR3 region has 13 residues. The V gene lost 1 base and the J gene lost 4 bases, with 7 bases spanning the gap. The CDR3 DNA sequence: TGTGCCACCAGCAGAGCCGCAGGCTATGGCTACACCTTC. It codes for CATSRAAGYGYTF.

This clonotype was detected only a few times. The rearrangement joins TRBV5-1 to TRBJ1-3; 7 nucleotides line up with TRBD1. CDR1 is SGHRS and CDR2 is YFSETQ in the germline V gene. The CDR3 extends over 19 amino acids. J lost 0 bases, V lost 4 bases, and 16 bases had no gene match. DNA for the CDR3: TGCGCCAGCAGCCCGGCGGGACAGTCGTTTCTGAGCTCTGGAAACACCATATATTTT. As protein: CASSPAGQSFLSSGNTIYF.